This T cell receptor beta chain was identified in a study of blood T cell repertoires in COVID-19. Study as a whole: The United States, Italy and Spain were the sources of the acute and convalescent COVID-19 samples. T cells, B-cell-depleted T cells, or PBMCs provided the cDNA or gDNA that served as material.

Original methodology: Amplification with reference gene primers provided the estimates of nucleated cell counts. The table came from immunoSEQ multiplex PCR; TCRdb's copy has only in-frame clones and leaves some out. From that table come the V and J calls and clone size; the DNA was used to work out D and trimming. The profile shows fewer than 450,000 clones, about 90% of them singletons. Germline CDR1 and CDR2: SGHNT and YENEEA. The CDR3 is made up of 17 amino acids. V shed 0 bases, J shed 5 bases, and the junction held 8 bases outside the gene matches. All recovered Cohort 3 donors got two negative PCRs, got clearance, or saw symptom resolution.

The V and J genes are TRBV11-3 and TRBJ2-3; 10 bases match TRBD1. This receptor was taken from a man younger than 35 who had recovered from COVID-19. Sequencing used PBMCs or T cells enriched from blood (not recorded which). CDR3 bases: TGTGCCAGCAGCTTAGAGCCCGGGACAGGGGATGAAGATACGCAGTATTTT. Its translation is CASSLEPGTGDEDTQYF.